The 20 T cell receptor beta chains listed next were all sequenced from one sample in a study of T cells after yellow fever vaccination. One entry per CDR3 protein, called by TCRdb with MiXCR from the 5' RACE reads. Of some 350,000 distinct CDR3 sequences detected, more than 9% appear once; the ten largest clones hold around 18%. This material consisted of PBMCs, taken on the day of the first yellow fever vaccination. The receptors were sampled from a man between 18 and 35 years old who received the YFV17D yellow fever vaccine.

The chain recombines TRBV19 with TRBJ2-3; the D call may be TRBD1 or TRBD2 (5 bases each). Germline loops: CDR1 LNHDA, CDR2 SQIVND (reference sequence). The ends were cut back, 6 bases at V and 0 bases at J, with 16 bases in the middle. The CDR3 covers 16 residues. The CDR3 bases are TGTGCCAGTAGCGGGGCGGATACCGCTAGCACAGATACGCAGTATTTT. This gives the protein CASSGADTASTDTQYF.

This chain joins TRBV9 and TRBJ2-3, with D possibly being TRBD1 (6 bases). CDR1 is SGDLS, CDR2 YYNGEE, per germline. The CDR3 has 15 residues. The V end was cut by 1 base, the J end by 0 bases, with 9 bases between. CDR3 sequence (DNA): TGTGCCAGCAGCGTAAAGGGGGTTAGCACAGATACGCAGTATTTT. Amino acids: CASSVKGVSTDTQYF.

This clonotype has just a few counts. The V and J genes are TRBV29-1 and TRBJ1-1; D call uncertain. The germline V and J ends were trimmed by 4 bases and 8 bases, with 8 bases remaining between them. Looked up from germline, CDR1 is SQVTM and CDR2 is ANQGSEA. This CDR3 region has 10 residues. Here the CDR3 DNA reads TGCAGCGTTGGCTTTGTCGAAGCTTTCTTT. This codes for CSVGFVEAFF.

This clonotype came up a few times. The CDR3 coding sequence is TGTGCCACCAGCCGCCAGGGGGTCCCTAATGAAAAACTGTTTTTT. Translation: CATSRQGVPNEKLFF. The rearrangement links TRBV15 to TRBJ1-4, with 7 bases lining up with TRBD1. This CDR3 is 15 amino acids long. The V gene end was trimmed by 5 bases and the J gene end by 3 bases; junction bases not matched to a gene: 6. From germline, CDR1 is LNHNV and CDR2 YYDKDF (reference sequence).

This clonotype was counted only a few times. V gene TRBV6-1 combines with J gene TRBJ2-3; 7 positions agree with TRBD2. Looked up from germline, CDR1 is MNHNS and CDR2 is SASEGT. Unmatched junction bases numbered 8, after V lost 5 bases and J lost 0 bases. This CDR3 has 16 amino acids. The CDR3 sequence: CASSTLAGPSTDTQYF. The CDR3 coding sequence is TGTGCCAGCAGTACCTTAGCGGGCCCTAGCACAGATACGCAGTATTTT.

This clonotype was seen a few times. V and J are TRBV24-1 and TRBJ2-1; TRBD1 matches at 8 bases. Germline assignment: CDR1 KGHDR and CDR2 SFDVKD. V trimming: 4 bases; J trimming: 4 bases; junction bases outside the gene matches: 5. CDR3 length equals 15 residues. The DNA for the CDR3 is TGTGCCACCAGTGAACCAGGGGGCGATTACAATGAGCAGTTCTTC. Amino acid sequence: CATSEPGGDYNEQFF.

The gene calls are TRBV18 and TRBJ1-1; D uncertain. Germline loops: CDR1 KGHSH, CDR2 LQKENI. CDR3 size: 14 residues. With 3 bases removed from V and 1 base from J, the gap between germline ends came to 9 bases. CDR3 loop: CASSPLDKNTEAFF. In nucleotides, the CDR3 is TGTGCCAGCTCACCCCTTGACAAGAACACTGAAGCTTTCTTT.

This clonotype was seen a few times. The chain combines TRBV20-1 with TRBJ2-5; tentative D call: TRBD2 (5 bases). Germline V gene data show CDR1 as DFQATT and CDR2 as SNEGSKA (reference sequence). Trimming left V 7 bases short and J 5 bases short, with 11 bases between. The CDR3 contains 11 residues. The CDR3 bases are TGCAGTGTTGTGCGGGCGGAGACCCAGTACTTC. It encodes CSVVRAETQYF.

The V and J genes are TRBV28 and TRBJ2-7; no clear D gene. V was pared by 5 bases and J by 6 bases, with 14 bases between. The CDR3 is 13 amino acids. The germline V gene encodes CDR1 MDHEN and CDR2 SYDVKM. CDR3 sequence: CASSPPLSAEQYV. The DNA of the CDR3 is TGTGCCAGCAGTCCACCACTTAGTGCCGAGCAGTACGTC.

In DNA, the CDR3 is TGTGCCAGCAGTGGAGGGACCTCCTACGAGCAGTACGTC. This translates into CASSGGTSYEQYV. The gene calls are TRBV6-1 and TRBJ2-7; D assignment may be TRBD1 or TRBD2 (5 bases each). CDR1 and CDR2 (germline): MNHNS, SASEGT. Trimming took 4 bases from V and 0 from J, leaving 7 bases between them. This CDR3 is 13 amino acids long.

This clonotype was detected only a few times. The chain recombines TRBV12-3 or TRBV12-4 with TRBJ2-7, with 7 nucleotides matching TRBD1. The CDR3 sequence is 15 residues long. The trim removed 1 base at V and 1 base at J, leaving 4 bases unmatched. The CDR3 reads CASSLGQGDSYEQYV. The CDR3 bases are TGTGCCAGCAGTTTAGGGCAGGGGGATTCCTACGAGCAGTACGTC.

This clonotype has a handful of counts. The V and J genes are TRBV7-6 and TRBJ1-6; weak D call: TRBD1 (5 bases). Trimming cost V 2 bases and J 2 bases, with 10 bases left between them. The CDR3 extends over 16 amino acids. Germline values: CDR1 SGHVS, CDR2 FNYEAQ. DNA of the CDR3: TGTGCCAGCAGCTTATCGGGGGACCCCTATAATTCACCCCTCCACTTT. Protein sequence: CASSLSGDPYNSPLHF.

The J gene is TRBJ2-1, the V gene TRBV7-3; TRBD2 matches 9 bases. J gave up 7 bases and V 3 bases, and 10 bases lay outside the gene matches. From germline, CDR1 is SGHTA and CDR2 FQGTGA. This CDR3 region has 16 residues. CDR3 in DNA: TGTGCCAGCAGCTTTATTGGCGGGGGGGCGAAAAATGAGCAGTTCTTC. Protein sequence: CASSFIGGGAKNEQFF.

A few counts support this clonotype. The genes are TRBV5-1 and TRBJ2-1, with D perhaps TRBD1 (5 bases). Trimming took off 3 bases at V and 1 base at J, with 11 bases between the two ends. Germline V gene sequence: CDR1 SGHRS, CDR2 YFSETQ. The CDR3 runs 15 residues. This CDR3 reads CASSYQGSSYNEQFF. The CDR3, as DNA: TGCGCCAGCAGCTATCAGGGTAGTTCCTACAATGAGCAGTTCTTC.

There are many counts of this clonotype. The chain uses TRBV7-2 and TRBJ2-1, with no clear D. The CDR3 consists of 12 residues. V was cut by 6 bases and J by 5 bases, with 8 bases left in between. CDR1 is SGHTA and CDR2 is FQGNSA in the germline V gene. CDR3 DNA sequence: TGTGCCAGCAGTGGACGGCACAATGAGCAGTTCTTC. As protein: CASSGRHNEQFF.

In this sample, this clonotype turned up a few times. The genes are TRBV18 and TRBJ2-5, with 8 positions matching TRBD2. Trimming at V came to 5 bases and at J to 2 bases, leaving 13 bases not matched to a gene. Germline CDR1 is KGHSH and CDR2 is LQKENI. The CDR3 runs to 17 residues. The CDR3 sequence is CASSVYEPGLDQETQYF. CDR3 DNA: TGTGCCAGCTCAGTCTACGAGCCGGGACTAGATCAAGAGACCCAGTACTTC. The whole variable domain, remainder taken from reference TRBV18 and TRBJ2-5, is NAGVMQNPRHLVRRRGQEARLRCSPMKGHSHVYWYRQLPEEGLKFMVYLQKENIIDESGMPKERFSAEFPKEGPSILRIQQVVRGDSAAYFCASSVYEPGLDQETQYFGPGTRLLVL.

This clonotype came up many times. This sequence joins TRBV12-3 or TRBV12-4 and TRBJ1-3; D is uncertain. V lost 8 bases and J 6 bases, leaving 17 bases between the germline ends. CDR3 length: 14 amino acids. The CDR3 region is CASSETWTENTIYF. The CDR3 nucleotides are TGTGCCAGCTCGGAGACCTGGACGGAAAACACCATATATTTT.

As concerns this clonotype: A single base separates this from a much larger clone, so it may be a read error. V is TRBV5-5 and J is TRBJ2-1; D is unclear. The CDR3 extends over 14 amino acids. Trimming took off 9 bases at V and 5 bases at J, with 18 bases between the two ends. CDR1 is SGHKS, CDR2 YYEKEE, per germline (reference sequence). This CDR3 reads CAMGPEVRHNEQFF. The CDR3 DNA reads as TGTGCCATGGGCCCCGAGGTACGGCACAATGAGCAGTTCTTC.

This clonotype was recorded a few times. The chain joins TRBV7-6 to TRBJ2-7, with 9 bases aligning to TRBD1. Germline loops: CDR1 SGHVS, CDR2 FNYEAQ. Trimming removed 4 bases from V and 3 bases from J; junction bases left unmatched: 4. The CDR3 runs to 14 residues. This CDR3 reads CASSYRGHRYEQYF. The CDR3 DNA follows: TGTGCCAGCAGCTACAGGGGGCACCGCTACGAGCAGTACTTC.

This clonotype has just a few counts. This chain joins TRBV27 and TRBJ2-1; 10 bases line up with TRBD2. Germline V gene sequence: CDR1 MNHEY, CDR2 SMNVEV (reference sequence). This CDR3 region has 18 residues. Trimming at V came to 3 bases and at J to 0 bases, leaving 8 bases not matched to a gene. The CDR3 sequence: CASSLVAGGPSSYNEQFF. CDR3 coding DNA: TGTGCCAGCAGTTTGGTAGCGGGGGGTCCGAGCTCCTACAATGAGCAGTTCTTC.